This note documents a single T cell receptor beta chain sequence. Its matching antigen is unknown. The data derive from a study of shared clonotypes between healthy human individuals. Study-level information: Per donor, CD8 memory used one plate, CD8 naive used two, CD4 memory used three and CD4 naive used three. Study results and limitations: Specimens sampled were limited to blood, with tissue repertoires likely differing.

Clones were read by immunoSEQ multiplex PCR, and TCRdb kept only the in-frame ones, dropping some. The sample consists of 2 million to 2.5 million clones, 85% to 95% of them appearing once. The junction had 6 bases not matched to a gene; V was cut back by 7 bases and J by 0 bases. The germline V gene has CDR1 MNHEY and CDR2 SVGAGI. The CDR3 has 14 amino acids. This chain links TRBV6-5 with TRBJ2-7, with 7 nucleotides matching TRBD1. Sequenced sample: naive CD4+ T cells from PBMCs. Subset noted: CD45RA+ positively selected. This TCR was sampled from a man between 18 and 35 years old in good health. Some clones in this sample may be carry-over from other donors' samples. DNA of the CDR3: TGTGCCAGCACGCCAGACAGGGCCTCCTACGAGCAGTACTTC. This sequence encodes CASTPDRASYEQYF.